These 6 T cell receptor beta chains share one sample of origin, sequenced in a study of CD8+ T cells in alopecia areata (dated by TCRdb to 2016 to 2019). To prepare the library, the immunoSEQ multiplex PCR assay was applied. For TCR sequencing, RNA was extracted from every sample and reverse transcribed into cDNA to serve as template. TCRdb mirrors the immuneACCESS table, restricted to in-frame sequences. Some clones are absent from its copies; in checked studies, under half trace to an unresolved V gene, and the reason for the others is unknown. Within this sample are about 260,000 clones, with 60% of them counted one time only. The leading ten clones occupy 0.9% to 0.95% of the sample. The treatment or condition label corresponds to: oral pan-JAK inhibitor, 5-10 mg twice daily. Sequencing used CD4+ T cells sorted from blood, obtained around week 54, from a patient treated with tofacitinib. The receptor source for this set is a human donor with alopecia areata.

The chain carries TRBV9 and TRBJ2-3, with 9 bases aligning to TRBD1. Germline CDR1 is SGDLS and CDR2 is YYNGEE. The CDR3 is 16 amino acids. V shed 4 bases and J 4 bases; nucleotides not matched to a gene: 10. The CDR3 sequence is CASSIGAQGAADTQYF. The CDR3 DNA reads as TGTGCCAGCAGCATAGGGGCACAGGGGGCCGCAGATACGCAGTATTTT. Full variable domain (outside the CDR3, taken from reference TRBV9 and TRBJ2-3): DSGVTQTPKHLITATGQRVTLRCSPRSGDLSVYWYQQSLDQGLQFLIQYYNGEERAKGNILERFSAQQFPDLHSELNLSSLELGDSALYFCASSIGAQGAADTQYFGPGTRLTVL.

This clone was recorded once. The rearrangement uses TRBV29-1 and TRBJ2-1, with 11 nucleotides matching TRBD1. This CDR3 is 14 amino acids long. V lost 8 bases to trimming and J lost 4 bases; unmatched junction nucleotides: 7. CDR1 is SQVTM and CDR2 is ANQGSEA in the germline V gene. The CDR3 DNA sequence: TGCAGCATCGGGACAGGGGGTTTTTACAATGAGCAGTTCTTC. Translated, it gives CSIGTGGFYNEQFF.

V usage is TRBV30 and J usage is TRBJ1-4, with 12 nucleotides matching TRBD1. J lost 8 bases, V lost 4 bases, and 5 bases had no gene match. Looked up from germline, CDR1 is GTSNPN and CDR2 is SVGIG (reference sequence). The CDR3 loop spans 14 amino acids. Written as DNA, the CDR3 is TGTGCCTGGAATCGGGACAGGGGGCTGGAAAAACTGTTTTTT. This encodes CAWNRDRGLEKLFF.

This clone was recorded only once. The genes are TRBV6-6 and TRBJ1-6; weak D call: TRBD1 (6 bases). The germline V and J ends were trimmed by 5 bases and 7 bases, with 9 bases remaining between them. The CDR3 spans 13 residues. The V gene's germline CDR1 is MNHNY and CDR2 SVGAGI (reference sequence). CDR3 DNA: TGTGCCAGCAGTAGGGGGGAGAATTCACCCCTCCACTTT. This sequence encodes CASSRGENSPLHF.

The count of this clone is one. The CDR3 spells CASSEYGGRLTYEQYF. The CDR3 DNA sequence: TGTGCCAGCAGTGAATACGGGGGACGCCTTACCTACGAGCAGTACTTC. The rearrangement joins TRBV25-1 to TRBJ2-7; the D gene is possibly TRBD2 (6 bases). Germline CDR1 MGHDK, CDR2 SYGVNS. V gave up 0 bases and J gave up 2 bases, with 14 bases separating them. The CDR3 sequence is 16 residues long.

As concerns this clone: Other DNA sequences of this sample code for an identical CDR3. The chain uses TRBV7-9 and TRBJ1-5; D gene unclear. Per germline, CDR1 SEHNR and CDR2 FQNEAQ (reference sequence). The CDR3 covers 14 residues. V was pared by 1 base and J by 2 bases, with 6 bases between. Here the CDR3 DNA reads TGTGCCAGCAGCTTAGACCGGGGCAATCAGCCCCAGCATTTT. It translates to CASSLDRGNQPQHF.